This TCR beta chain was sequenced during a study of shared clonotypes between healthy human individuals. Sequenced by immunoSEQ multiplex PCR; TCRdb stores in-frame clones only, minus some. The profile shows millions of clones, roughly 93% of them singletons. Sequenced: naive CD4+ T cells from PBMCs. The subset here: CD45RA+ positively selected. The sequence derives from a man aged 18 to 30 in good health. Some clones in this sample may be carry-over from other donors' samples.

The DNA for the CDR3 is TGTGCCAGCAGCGACAGGGGGGCCCAAGGAAACACCATATATTTT. Translated, it gives CASSDRGAQGNTIYF. V usage is TRBV27 and J usage is TRBJ1-3; 9 bases map to TRBD1. This CDR3 is built from 15 residues. Trimming at V came to 6 bases and at J to 4 bases, leaving 7 bases not matched to a gene. Germline V gives CDR1 MNHEY, CDR2 SMNVEV (reference sequence).